These T cell receptor beta chains were read from a single sample in a study of T cell changes during pregnancy in multiple sclerosis. Profiled with immunoSEQ multiplex PCR; TCRdb holds only in-frame clones, not every one. This table holds around 49,000 clones, nearly 90% found once. The starting material was peripheral blood, obtained after pregnancy. Receptors originate from a female donor in good health, enrolled as a control in a pregnancy study. Both conserved end residues are part of each CDR3. The D gene is left open where the match is weak. Some rows mark clone size as missing; the rest say once, few, many or name a class of expanded clone.

v_call,clone_size,j_call,d_call,cdr3_aa,cdr3_nt
TRBV9,NA,TRBJ2-1,NA,CASSVGSGDYNEQFF,TGTGCCAGCAGCGTAGGTAGCGGAGATTACAATGAGCAGTTCTTC
TRBV27,few,TRBJ2-2,NA,CATRWQVNTGELFF,TGTGCCACCCGTTGGCAGGTGAACACCGGGGAGCTGTTTTTT
TRBV4-1,NA,TRBJ2-1,NA,CASSQEALAGYNEQFF,TGCGCCAGCAGCCAAGAGGCACTAGCTGGCTACAATGAGCAGTTCTTC
TRBV11-2,NA,TRBJ2-7,NA,CASSLSSDYEQYF,TGTGCCAGCAGCTTGAGTAGCGACTACGAGCAGTACTTC
TRBV5-1,NA,TRBJ1-1,TRBD1,CASSLRQGGTEAFF,TGCGCCAGCAGCTTGAGACAGGGGGGGACTGAAGCTTTCTTT
TRBV18,NA,TRBJ2-7,NA,CASSPGGGTSYEQYF,TGTGCCAGCTCACCAGGGGGCGGAACCTCCTACGAGCAGTACTTC
TRBV6-5,once,TRBJ1-5,NA,CASSLVREGQPQHF,TGTGCCAGCAGTTTGGTCCGGGAAGGACAGCCCCAGCATTTT
TRBV2,NA,TRBJ2-3,TRBD2,CASRAGTSGLTDTQYF,TGTGCCAGCAGAGCCGGGACTAGCGGCCTCACAGATACGCAGTATTTT
TRBV20-1,NA,TRBJ2-5,NA,CSAGVGGTQYF,TGCAGTGCTGGGGTCGGAGGGACCCAGTACTTC
TRBV7-2,NA,TRBJ2-1,TRBD2,CASRLAGGTYNEQFF,TGTGCCAGCAGACTAGCGGGGGGGACCTACAATGAGCAGTTCTTC
TRBV5-6,NA,TRBJ1-6,NA,CASSFVPGDNSPLHF,TGTGCCAGCAGCTTTGTTCCAGGGGATAATTCACCCCTCCACTTT
TRBV28,NA,TRBJ2-2,TRBD2,CASSELAGARTGELFF,TGTGCCAGCAGTGAGCTAGCGGGAGCGAGGACCGGGGAGCTGTTTTTT
TRBV30,NA,TRBJ1-6,TRBD1,CAWDRGDNSPLHF,TGTGCCTGGGACAGGGGGGATAATTCACCCCTCCACTTT
TRBV11-2,NA,TRBJ1-2,NA,CASSLGGVRGLNYGYTF,TGTGCCAGCAGCTTAGGGGGCGTCAGGGGCCTTAACTATGGCTACACCTTC
TRBV6-5,NA,TRBJ2-7,TRBD2,CASSYGRGVRYEQYF,TGTGCCAGCAGTTACGGGCGGGGGGTCCGCTACGAGCAGTACTTC
TRBV19,NA,TRBJ1-3,NA,CASSIAGINGNTIYF,TGTGCCAGTAGTATAGCCGGGATTAACGGAAACACCATATATTTT
TRBV6-1,NA,TRBJ1-6,NA,CASSESPGSSYNSPLHF,TGTGCCAGCAGTGAATCACCCGGGAGCTCCTATAATTCACCCCTCCACTTT
TRBV6-6,NA,TRBJ1-5,NA,CASSPDSGSQPQHF,TGTGCCAGCAGTCCAGATTCCGGGTCTCAGCCCCAGCATTTT
TRBV2,NA,TRBJ2-5,TRBD2,CASRRKGGAGTIQETQYF,TGTGCCAGCAGGCGAAAAGGAGGAGCGGGAACTATCCAAGAGACCCAGTACTTC
TRBV19,NA,TRBJ2-1,TRBD2,CASSIETGTSGGEQFF,TGTGCCAGTAGTATAGAAACCGGGACTAGCGGGGGTGAGCAGTTCTTC
TRBV27,NA,TRBJ2-1,NA,CATRTGNNEQFF,TGTGCCACCAGGACGGGGAACAATGAGCAGTTCTTC
TRBV25-1,NA,TRBJ2-2,NA,CASQGQINTGELFF,TGTGCCAGCCAGGGACAAATAAACACCGGGGAGCTGTTTTTT